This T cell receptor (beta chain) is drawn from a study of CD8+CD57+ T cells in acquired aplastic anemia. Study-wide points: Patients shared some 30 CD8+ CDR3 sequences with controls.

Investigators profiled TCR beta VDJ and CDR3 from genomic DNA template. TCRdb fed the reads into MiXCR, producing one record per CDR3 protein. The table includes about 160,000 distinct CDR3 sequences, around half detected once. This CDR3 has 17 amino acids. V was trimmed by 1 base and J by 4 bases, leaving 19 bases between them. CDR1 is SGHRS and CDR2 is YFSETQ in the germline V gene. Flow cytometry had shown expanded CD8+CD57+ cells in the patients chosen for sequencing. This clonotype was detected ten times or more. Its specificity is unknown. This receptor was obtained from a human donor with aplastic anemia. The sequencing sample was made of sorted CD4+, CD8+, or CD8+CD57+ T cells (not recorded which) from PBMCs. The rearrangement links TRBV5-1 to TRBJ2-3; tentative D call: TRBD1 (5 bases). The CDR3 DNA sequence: TGCGCCAGCAGCTTGAGGCGACCAGGGCTTGGTGCAGATACGCAGTATTTT. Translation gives CASSLRRPGLGADTQYF. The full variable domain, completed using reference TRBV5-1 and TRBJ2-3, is KAGVTQTPRYLIKTRGQQVTLSCSPISGHRSVSWYQQTPGQGLQFLFEYFSETQRNKGNFPGRFSGRQFSNSRSEMNVSTLELGDSALYLCASSLRRPGLGADTQYFGPGTRLTVL.